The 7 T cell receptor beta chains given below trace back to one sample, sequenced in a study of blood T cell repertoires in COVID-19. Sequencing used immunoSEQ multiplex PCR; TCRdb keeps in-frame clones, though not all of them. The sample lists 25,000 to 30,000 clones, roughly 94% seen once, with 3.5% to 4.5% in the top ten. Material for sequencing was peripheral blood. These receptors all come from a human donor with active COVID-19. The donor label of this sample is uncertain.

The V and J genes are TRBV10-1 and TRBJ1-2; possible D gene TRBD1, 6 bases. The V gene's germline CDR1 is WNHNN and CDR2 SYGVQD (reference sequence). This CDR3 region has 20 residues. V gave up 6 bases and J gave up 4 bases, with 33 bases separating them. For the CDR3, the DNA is TGCGCCAGCAGGGTCGGAATCACGGGACAAGGGGGGGATCGGCTCTATGGCTACACCTTC. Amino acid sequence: CASRVGITGQGGDRLYGYTF.

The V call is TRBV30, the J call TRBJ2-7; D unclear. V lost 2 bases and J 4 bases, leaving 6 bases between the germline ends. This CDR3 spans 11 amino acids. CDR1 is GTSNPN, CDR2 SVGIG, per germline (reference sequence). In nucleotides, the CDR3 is TGTGCCTGGAGTACCGGGTACGAGCAGTACTTC. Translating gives CAWSTGYEQYF.

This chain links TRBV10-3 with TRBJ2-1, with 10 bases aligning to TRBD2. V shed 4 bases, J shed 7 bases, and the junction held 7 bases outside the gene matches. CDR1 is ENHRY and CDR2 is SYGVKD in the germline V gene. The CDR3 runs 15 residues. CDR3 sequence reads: CAISALAGDRNEQFF. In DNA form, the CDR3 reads TGTGCCATCAGTGCTCTAGCGGGAGATAGAAATGAGCAGTTCTTC.

The CDR3, as DNA: TGCAGTGCTAGGCGGAATGAGCAGTTCTTC. As protein: CSARRNEQFF. The gene calls are TRBV20-1 and TRBJ2-1; D unclear. Trimming took off 3 bases at V and 7 bases at J, with 4 bases between the two ends. The CDR3 consists of 10 residues. Germline CDR1 and CDR2: DFQATT and SNEGSKA (reference sequence).

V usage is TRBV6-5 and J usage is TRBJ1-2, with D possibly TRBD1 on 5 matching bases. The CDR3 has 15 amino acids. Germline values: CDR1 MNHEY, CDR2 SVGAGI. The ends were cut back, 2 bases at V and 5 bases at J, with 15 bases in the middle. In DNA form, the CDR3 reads TGTGCCAGCAGTTACGGATCAGGGAGGTATTATGGCTACACCTTC. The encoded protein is CASSYGSGRYYGYTF.

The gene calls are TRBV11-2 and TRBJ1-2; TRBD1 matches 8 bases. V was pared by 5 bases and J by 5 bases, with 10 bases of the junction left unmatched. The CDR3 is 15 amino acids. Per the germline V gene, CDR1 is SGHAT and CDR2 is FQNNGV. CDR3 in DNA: TGTGCCAGCAGCCTAACCGGGCAGGGGGCATATGGCTACACCTTC. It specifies CASSLTGQGAYGYTF.

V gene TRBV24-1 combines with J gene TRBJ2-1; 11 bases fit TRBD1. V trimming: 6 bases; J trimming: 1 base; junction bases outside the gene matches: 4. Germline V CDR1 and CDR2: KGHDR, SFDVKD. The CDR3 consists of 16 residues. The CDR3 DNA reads TGTGCCACCAGTCGGACAGGGGGCGCATCCTACAATGAGCAGTTCTTC. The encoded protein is CATSRTGGASYNEQFF.